This is a list of T cell receptor beta chains from one sample in a study of T cell repertoires in cytomegalovirus infection. TCRdb ran MiXCR on the reads and lists one entry per CDR3 protein. The sample contains under 200,000 distinct CDR3 sequences, approximately 9.7% of which appear only once. Sequenced material: PBMCs. Receptors were obtained from a human donor in good health (CMV status not recorded). Some clones in this sample may be carry-over from other donors' samples. CDR3s include the opening cysteine and the closing phenylalanine or tryptophan. D genes are given only for firm matches. Size is stated for part of the rows, as once, few or many counts, or as a class when the clone is expanded.

TRBV7-2	NA	TRBJ2-3	many	CASSLAGAQSDTQYF	TGTGCCAGCAGCTTAGCGGGGGCCCAGTCAGATACGCAGTATTTT
TRBV18	NA	TRBJ1-2	NA	CASSPPSHLTGYTF	TGTGCCAGCTCACCACCGTCCCATCTCACTGGCTACACCTTC
TRBV7-9	NA	TRBJ1-1	many	CASSLEGVGTEAFF	TGTGCCAGCAGCTTAGAAGGTGTGGGGACCGAAGCTTTCTTT
TRBV28	TRBD1	TRBJ2-5	NA	CASSPLGTEETQYF	TGTGCCAGCAGCCCTTTGGGGACAGAAGAGACCCAGTACTTC
TRBV6-1	TRBD1	TRBJ2-3	NA	CASSEAQGAWDTQYF	TGTGCCAGCAGTGAAGCCCAGGGGGCTTGGGATACGCAGTATTTT
TRBV7-2	TRBD1	TRBJ2-1	many	CASSFFRDRGRGAYNEQFF	TGTGCCAGCAGCTTCTTCCGGGACAGGGGGCGAGGGGCCTACAATGAGCAGTTCTTC
TRBV2	NA	TRBJ1-2	NA	CARPRGGGYTF	TGTGCCAGGCCGCGGGGAGGTGGCTACACCTTC
TRBV7-8	TRBD2	TRBJ2-5	many	CASSLALRTPGGMAQYF	TGTGCCAGCAGCTTAGCGCTTAGAACCCCGGGGGGGATGGCCCAGTACTTC
TRBV7-2	NA	TRBJ2-2	many	CASSFDIYTGELFF	TGTGCCAGCAGCTTCGACATCTACACCGGGGAGCTGTTTTTT
TRBV20-1	TRBD2	TRBJ2-1	NA	CSARDASGGANEQFF	TGCAGTGCTAGAGATGCTAGCGGGGGGGCGAATGAGCAGTTCTTC
TRBV7-2	NA	TRBJ2-7	many	CASSLGVSLSSYEQYF	TGTGCCAGCAGCTTAGGGGTCAGCTTGAGCTCCTACGAGCAGTACTTC
TRBV28	TRBD1	TRBJ2-7	NA	CASSLWGQGRNEQYF	TGTGCCAGCAGTTTATGGGGACAGGGGAGGAACGAGCAGTACTTC
TRBV5-4	NA	TRBJ1-2	NA	CASSLERVVSGYTF	TGTGCCAGCAGCTTGGAAAGGGTAGTAAGTGGCTACACCTTC